Listed here are 10 T cell receptor beta chains from one sample, sequenced in a study of T-cell reconstitution after alpha-beta-depleted transplantation in children. The authors prepared the TCRbeta library with unique molecular identifiers. TCRdb called the PCR reads again in MiXCR, with one record for every CDR3 protein. The sample yields 450,000 to 600,000 distinct CDR3 sequences, around 16% seen once. Sample: PBMCs from the stem cell graft donor, taken from the stem cell graft. The receptor set was obtained from a human donor who donated a stem cell graft to a child with acute lymphoblastic leukemia.

The gene calls are TRBV5-6 and TRBJ2-2, with 10 positions matching TRBD2. The V gene end was trimmed by 1 base and the J gene end by 6 bases; junction bases not matched to a gene: 6. Germline CDR1 is SGHDT and CDR2 is YYEEEE. CDR3 length equals 16 residues. This CDR3 reads CASSLLASGSPGELFF. In nucleotides, the CDR3 is TGTGCCAGCAGCTTGTTGGCTAGCGGGAGTCCCGGGGAGCTGTTTTTT.

With regard to this clonotype: One end of the junction does not line up with germline, which may come from a read error. This chain uses TRBV7-9 with TRBJ1-2, with D unclear. Germline CDR1 reads SEHNR; CDR2 reads FQNEAQ (reference sequence). The CDR3 has 10 residues. CDR3 nucleotides: TGTGCCAGCAGCTTAGTCGCGTGGGACTTC. Translating gives CASSLVAWDF.

This clonotype has only a few counts. The gene calls are TRBV7-9 and TRBJ1-1; D not certain. Per germline, CDR1 SEHNR and CDR2 FQNEAQ (reference sequence). The V end lost 1 base, the J end lost 3 bases, and 9 bases lay between the germline ends. This CDR3 comprises 14 residues. CDR3 amino acids: CASSLGMSDTEAFF. The CDR3 DNA is TGTGCCAGCAGCTTAGGCATGTCGGACACTGAAGCTTTCTTT.

In this sample, this clonotype turned up a few times. The chain links TRBV20-1 to TRBJ2-7; possible D gene TRBD2, 6 bases. Germline assignment: CDR1 DFQATT and CDR2 SNEGSKA (reference sequence). The CDR3 has 12 amino acids. V was pared by 5 bases and J by 4 bases, with 12 bases between. DNA of the CDR3: TGCAGTGCTGGGCGGGACGTTTACGAGCAGTACTTC. Its translation is CSAGRDVYEQYF.

This clonotype was seen a handful of times. This sequence joins TRBV7-7 and TRBJ2-5; D possibly corresponds to TRBD2 (5 bases). The CDR3 extends over 15 amino acids. CDR1 is SSHAT, CDR2 FNYEAQ, per germline (reference sequence). Trimming took 4 bases from V and 1 from J, leaving 13 bases between them. The CDR3 reads CASSSNSGFQETQYF. As DNA, the CDR3 is TGTGCCAGCAGCTCCAACAGCGGTTTCCAAGAGACCCAGTACTTC.

There are many counts of this clonotype. The CDR3 here is CASSQGPPNTQYF. In DNA form, the CDR3 reads TGCGCCAGCAGCCAGGGGCCTCCAAATACGCAGTATTTT. The chain joins TRBV5-1 to TRBJ2-3; tentatively, D is TRBD1 (6 bases). Trimming shortened V by 4 bases and J by 7 bases, and 13 bases separated the two germline ends. Germline V gives CDR1 SGHRS, CDR2 YFSETQ. The CDR3 is 13 residues long.

This clonotype was seen a few times. CDR3 protein: CASTPDRAHEQYF. Here the CDR3 DNA reads TGTGCCAGCACCCCGGACAGGGCTCACGAGCAGTACTTC. The rearrangement joins TRBV6-1 to TRBJ2-7; 8 positions match TRBD1. Germline assignment: CDR1 MNHNS and CDR2 SASEGT. J lost 5 bases, V lost 7 bases, and 7 bases had no gene match. This CDR3 has 13 residues.

There are a few counts of this clonotype. The genes are TRBV7-2 and TRBJ1-2; D is ambiguous. Trimming removed 3 bases at V and 0 bases at J, with 5 bases between. Germline assignment: CDR1 SGHTA and CDR2 FQGNSA. The CDR3 loop spans 13 amino acids. As DNA, the CDR3 is TGTGCCAGCAGCTTCACAGCTAACTATGGCTACACCTTC. Translating gives CASSFTANYGYTF.

The rearrangement uses TRBV27 and TRBJ2-1; 9 positions match TRBD1. Germline CDR1 and CDR2: MNHEY and SMNVEV (reference sequence). The CDR3 is 13 amino acids. The trim removed 2 bases at V and 10 bases at J, leaving 3 bases unmatched. This CDR3 is CASSLLGQGEQFF. In nucleotides, the CDR3 is TGTGCCAGCAGTTTACTGGGACAGGGCGAGCAGTTCTTC.

The rearrangement links TRBV9 to TRBJ2-7; tentatively, D is TRBD2 (6 bases). The CDR3 loop spans 16 amino acids. The germline CDR1 and CDR2 sequences are SGDLS and YYNGEE. V was trimmed by 3 bases and J by 0 bases, leaving 16 bases between them. Here the CDR3 reads CASSGGTSVSSYEQYF. Here the CDR3 DNA reads TGTGCCAGCAGCGGGGGGACTTCGGTTAGCTCCTACGAGCAGTACTTC.